The following is a T cell receptor beta chain sequence with its context. Its antigen remains unknown. Because the CDR3's place on the DNA is in doubt, the DNA is left out and the CDR3 is given as listed by TCRdb. These data come from a study of T cell responses to AZD1222 COVID-19 vaccine. Notes on the study in general: Among vaccine-associated CD4 TCRs, coverage spanned spike, with dominance at 160-218 and 743-854. Repertoires were obtained solely post-peak T cell response. A reported finding is that nearly half of spike-specific TCRs target unmutated variant regions. Donors were mostly white British, more females; clonal diversity possibly underestimated.

In germline, CDR1 is SGHNT, CDR2 YYREEE (reference sequence). The CDR3 has 15 residues if both end residues are counted. The protocol was immunoSEQ multiplex PCR, while the TCRdb copy is restricted to in-frame clones and leaves out a portion. This repertoire shows 110,000 to 150,000 clones, approximately 90% found once; its top ten account for 1.5% to 2%. The specimen comprised peripheral blood, sampled on day 0 of AZD1222 vaccination. The J gene is TRBJ1-4, the V gene TRBV5-4. The clonotype originates from an adult in good health. CDR3 protein: CASSSRDRAMENCFF.